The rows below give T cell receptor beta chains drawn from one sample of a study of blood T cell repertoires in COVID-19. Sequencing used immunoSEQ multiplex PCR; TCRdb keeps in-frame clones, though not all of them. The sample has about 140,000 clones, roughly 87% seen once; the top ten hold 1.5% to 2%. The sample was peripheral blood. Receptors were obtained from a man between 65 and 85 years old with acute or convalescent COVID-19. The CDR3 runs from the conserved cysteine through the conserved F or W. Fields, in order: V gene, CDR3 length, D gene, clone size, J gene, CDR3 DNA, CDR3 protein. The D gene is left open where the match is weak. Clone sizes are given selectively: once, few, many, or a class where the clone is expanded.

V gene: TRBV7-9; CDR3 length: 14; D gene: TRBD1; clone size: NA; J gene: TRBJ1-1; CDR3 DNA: TGTGCCAGCAGCTTAGACAGGGGGCGCCCTGAAGCTTTCTTT; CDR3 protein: CASSLDRGRPEAFF
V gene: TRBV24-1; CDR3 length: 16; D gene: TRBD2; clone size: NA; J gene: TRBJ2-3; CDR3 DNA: TGTGCCACCAGTGATGGGACTATTAGTTGGACAGATACGCAGTATTTT; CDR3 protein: CATSDGTISWTDTQYF
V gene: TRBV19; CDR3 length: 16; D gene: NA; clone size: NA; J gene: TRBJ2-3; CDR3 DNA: TGTGCCAGTAGTATAGCTAAACAGGCGGGCACAGATACGCAGTATTTT; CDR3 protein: CASSIAKQAGTDTQYF
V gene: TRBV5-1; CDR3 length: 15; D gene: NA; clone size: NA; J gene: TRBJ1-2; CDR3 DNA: TGCGCCAGCAGCTTGGCCGGGACAACAAGTCCCCAAGACACCTTC; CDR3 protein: CASSLAGTTSPQDTF
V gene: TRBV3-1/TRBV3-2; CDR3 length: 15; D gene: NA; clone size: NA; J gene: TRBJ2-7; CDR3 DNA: TGTGCCAGCAGCCAAGATCTGACTAACTCCTACGAGCAGTACTTC; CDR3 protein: CASSQDLTNSYEQYF
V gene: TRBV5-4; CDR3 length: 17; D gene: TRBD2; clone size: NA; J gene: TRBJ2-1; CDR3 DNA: TGTGCCAGCAGCCCGCCGACGGGACTAGCGAGTCCTAATGAGCAGTTCTTC; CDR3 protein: CASSPPTGLASPNEQFF
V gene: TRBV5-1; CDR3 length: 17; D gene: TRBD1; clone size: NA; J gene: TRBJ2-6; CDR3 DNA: TGCGCCAGCAGCGGACAGGGCGTGGTTCCTGGGGCCAACGTCCTGACTTTC; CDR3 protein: CASSGQGVVPGANVLTF
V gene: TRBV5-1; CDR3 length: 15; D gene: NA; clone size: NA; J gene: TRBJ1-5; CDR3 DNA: TGCGCCAGCAGCTTGGATGGCGGCAGCAATCAGCCCCAGCATTTT; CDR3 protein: CASSLDGGSNQPQHF
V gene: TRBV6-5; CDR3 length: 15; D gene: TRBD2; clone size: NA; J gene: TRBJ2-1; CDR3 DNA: TGTGCCAGCAGTCCCGGGGGGTACGGATACAATGAGCAGTTCTTC; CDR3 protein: CASSPGGYGYNEQFF
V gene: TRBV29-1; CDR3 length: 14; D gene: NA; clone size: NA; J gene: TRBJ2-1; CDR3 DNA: TGCAGCGTTGATAAAACAGGGAGGGCAAATGAGCAGTTCTTC; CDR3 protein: CSVDKTGRANEQFF
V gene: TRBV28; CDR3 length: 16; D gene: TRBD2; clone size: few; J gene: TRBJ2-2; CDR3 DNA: TGTGCCAGCACTAACGGACTAGCGGGAGTAACCGGGGAGCTGTTTTTT; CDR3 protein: CASTNGLAGVTGELFF
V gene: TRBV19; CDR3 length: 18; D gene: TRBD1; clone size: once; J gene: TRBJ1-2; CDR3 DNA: TGTGCCAGTACCGATCCCGGGACAGGGCGCCGACAGAACTATGGCTACACCTTC; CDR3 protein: CASTDPGTGRRQNYGYTF
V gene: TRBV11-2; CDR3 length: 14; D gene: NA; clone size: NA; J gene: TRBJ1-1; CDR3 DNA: TGTGCCAGCAGCCGAAACTGGGGGGACACTGAAGCTTTCTTT; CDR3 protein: CASSRNWGDTEAFF
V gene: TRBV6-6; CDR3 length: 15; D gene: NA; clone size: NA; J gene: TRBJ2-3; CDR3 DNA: TGTGCCAGCAGCCCCGGACAGCCCCGCACAGATACGCAGTATTTT; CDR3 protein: CASSPGQPRTDTQYF
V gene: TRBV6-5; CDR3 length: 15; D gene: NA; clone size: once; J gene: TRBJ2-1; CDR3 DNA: TGTGCCAGCAGTTACGAGTTAGCTCCGTACAATGAGCAGTTCTTC; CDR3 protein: CASSYELAPYNEQFF
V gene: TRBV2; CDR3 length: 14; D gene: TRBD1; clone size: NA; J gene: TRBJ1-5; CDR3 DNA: TGTGCCAGCACCATGACAGGGGCGGGTCAGCCCCAGCATTTT; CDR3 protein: CASTMTGAGQPQHF
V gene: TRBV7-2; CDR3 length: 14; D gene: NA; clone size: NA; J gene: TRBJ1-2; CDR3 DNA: TGTGCCAGCACCCCGGGGGGTTCTAACTATGGCTACACCTTC; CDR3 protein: CASTPGGSNYGYTF
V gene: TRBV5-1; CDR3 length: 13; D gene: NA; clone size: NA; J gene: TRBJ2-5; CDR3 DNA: TGCGCCAGCAGCCCGGACAGAGTGGAGACCCAGTACTTC; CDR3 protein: CASSPDRVETQYF
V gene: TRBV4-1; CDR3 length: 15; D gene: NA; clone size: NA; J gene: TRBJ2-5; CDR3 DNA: TGCGCCAGCAGCCAGTTACAGGGTGGGGTAGAGACCCAGTACTTC; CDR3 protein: CASSQLQGGVETQYF
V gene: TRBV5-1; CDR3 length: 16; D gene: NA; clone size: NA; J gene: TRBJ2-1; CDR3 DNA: TGCGCCAGCAGCTTTAGCGGGACAGAACGCTACAATGAGCAGTTCTTC; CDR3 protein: CASSFSGTERYNEQFF
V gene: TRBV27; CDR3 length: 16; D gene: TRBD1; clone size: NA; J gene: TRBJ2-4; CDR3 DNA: TGTGCCAGCAGTCCCCTCCCCGACAGGGGAAAAAACATTCAGTACTTC; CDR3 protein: CASSPLPDRGKNIQYF
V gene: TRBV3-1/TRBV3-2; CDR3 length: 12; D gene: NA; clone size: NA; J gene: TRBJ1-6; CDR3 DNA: TGTGCCAGCAGCCCGAGGGATTCACCCCTCCACTTT; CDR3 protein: CASSPRDSPLHF
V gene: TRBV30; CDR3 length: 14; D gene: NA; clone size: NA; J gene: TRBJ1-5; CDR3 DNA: TGTGCCTGGAGTCTTGGTGGCCACAATCAGCCCCAGCATTTT; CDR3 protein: CAWSLGGHNQPQHF
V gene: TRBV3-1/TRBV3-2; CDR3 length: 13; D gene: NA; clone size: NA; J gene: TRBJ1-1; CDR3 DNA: TGTGCCAGCAGCGGTAACTGGAACACTGAAGCTTTCTTT; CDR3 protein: CASSGNWNTEAFF
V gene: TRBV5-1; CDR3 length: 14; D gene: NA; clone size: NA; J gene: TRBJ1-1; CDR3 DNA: TGCGCCAGCAGGTCGGGGGGAACAGTCGCTGAAGCTTTCTTT; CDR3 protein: CASRSGGTVAEAFF
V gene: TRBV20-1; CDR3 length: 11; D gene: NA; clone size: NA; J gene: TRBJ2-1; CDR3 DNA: TGCAGTGCTAGCGGCTACAATGAGCAGTTCTTC; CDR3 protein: CSASGYNEQFF
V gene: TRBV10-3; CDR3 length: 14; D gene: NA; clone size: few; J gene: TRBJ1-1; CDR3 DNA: TGTGCCATCAGTAAGACAGGAGAGCTAGATGAAGCTTTCTTT; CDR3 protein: CAISKTGELDEAFF
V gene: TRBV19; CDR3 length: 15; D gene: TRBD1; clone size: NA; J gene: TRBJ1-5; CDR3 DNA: TGTGCCAGTAGTATCTTGGACAGGGACAATCAGCCCCAGCATTTT; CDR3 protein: CASSILDRDNQPQHF
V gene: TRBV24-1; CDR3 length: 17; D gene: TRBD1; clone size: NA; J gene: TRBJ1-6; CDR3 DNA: TGTGCCACCGGAAGGCCGGGACAGAGCTCCTATAATTCACCCCTCCACTTT; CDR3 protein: CATGRPGQSSYNSPLHF
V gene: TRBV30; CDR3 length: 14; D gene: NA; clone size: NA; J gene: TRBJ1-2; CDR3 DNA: TGTGCCTGGACCGGATACGGGGAGGTGGCTGGCTACACCTTC; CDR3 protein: CAWTGYGEVAGYTF
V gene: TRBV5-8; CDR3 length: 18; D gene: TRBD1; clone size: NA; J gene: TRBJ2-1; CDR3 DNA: TGTGCCAGCAGCCCCCTTTTGGGCTCCGGACAGGCCTACAATGAGCAGTTCTTC; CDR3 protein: CASSPLLGSGQAYNEQFF
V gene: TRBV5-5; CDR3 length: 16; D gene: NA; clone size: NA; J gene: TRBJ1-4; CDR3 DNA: TGTGCCAGCAGCTTCCGCCAGGTAGCAACTAATGAAAAACTGTTTTTT; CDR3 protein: CASSFRQVATNEKLFF
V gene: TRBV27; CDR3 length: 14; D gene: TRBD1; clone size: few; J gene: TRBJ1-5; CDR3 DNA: TGTGCCAGCAGTTCCAAGGGGGCAAGACAGCCCCAGCATTTT; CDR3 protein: CASSSKGARQPQHF
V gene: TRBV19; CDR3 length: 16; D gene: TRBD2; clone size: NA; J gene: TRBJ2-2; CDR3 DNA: TGTGCCAGTAGTATCGTAGCGGGAGCACGGACCGGGGAGCTGTTTTTT; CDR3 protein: CASSIVAGARTGELFF
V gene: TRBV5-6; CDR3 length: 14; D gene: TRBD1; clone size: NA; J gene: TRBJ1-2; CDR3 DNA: TGTGCCAGCAGTAAAGGGACAGGGTTACGTGGCTACACCTTC; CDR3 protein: CASSKGTGLRGYTF
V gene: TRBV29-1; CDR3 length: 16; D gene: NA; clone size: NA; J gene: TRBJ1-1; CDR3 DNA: TGCAGCGTTGAAATGGGCGCAGGGTCATGGAACACTGAAGCTTTCTTT; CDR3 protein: CSVEMGAGSWNTEAFF
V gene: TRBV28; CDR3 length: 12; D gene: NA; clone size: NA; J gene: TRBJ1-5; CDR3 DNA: TGTGCCAGCAGTCCGACACAAGAGCCCCAGCATTTT; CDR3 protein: CASSPTQEPQHF
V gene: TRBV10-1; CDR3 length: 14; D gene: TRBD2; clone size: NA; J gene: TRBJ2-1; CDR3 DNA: TGCGCCAGCAGTGACCTAGCGGGAGTCAATGAGCAGTTCTTC; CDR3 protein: CASSDLAGVNEQFF
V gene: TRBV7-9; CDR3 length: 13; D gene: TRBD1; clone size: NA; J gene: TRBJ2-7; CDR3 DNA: TGTGCCAGCAGCTCCGGACAGGGGTTCGAGCAGTACTTC; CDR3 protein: CASSSGQGFEQYF
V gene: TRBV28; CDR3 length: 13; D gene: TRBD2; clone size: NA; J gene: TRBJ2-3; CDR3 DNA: TGTGCCAGCCTGGCTAGCGGCCCCGATACGCAGTATTTT; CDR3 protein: CASLASGPDTQYF
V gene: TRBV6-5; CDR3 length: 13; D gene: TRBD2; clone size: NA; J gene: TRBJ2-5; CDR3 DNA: TGTGCCAGTGGGCGGGAGGTGGAGGAGACCCAGTACTTC; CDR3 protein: CASGREVEETQYF
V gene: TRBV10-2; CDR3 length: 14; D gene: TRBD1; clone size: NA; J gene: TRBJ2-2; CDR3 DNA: TGCGCCAGCAGCAATATGGGACAGACCGGGGAGCTGTTTTTT; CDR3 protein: CASSNMGQTGELFF
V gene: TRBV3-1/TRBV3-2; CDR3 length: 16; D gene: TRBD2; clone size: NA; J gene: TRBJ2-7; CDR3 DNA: TGTGCCAGCAGCTCGGATCGAGCAGCGGGGCCCTACGAGCAGTACTTC; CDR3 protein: CASSSDRAAGPYEQYF
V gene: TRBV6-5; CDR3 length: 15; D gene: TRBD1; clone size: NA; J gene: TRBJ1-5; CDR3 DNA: TGTGCCAGCAGAAGGGACAGGGACAGCAATCAGCCCCAGCATTTT; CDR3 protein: CASRRDRDSNQPQHF
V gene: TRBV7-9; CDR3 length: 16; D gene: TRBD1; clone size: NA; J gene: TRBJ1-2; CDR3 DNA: TGTGCCAGCAGCCCCGGACAGGGGGCGATGTACGATGGCTACACCTTC; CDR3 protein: CASSPGQGAMYDGYTF
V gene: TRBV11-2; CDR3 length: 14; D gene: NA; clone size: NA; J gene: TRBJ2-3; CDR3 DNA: TGTGCCTCGTCGTCTAGCGCTAGCACAGATACGCAGTATTTT; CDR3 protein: CASSSSASTDTQYF
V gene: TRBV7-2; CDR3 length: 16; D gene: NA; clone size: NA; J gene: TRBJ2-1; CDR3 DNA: TGTGCCAGCAGCTTAGAAGGGTCTAGCGCGAACAATGAGCAGTTCTTC; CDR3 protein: CASSLEGSSANNEQFF
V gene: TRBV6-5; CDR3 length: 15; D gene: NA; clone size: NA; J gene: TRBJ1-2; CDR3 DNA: TGTGCCAGCAGAAGGGGTCAATCGAACGACTATGGCTACACCTTC; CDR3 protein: CASRRGQSNDYGYTF
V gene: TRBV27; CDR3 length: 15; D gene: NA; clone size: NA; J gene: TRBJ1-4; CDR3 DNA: TGTGCCAGCAGTTTACGACCCGACATAAGGGAAAAACTGTTTTTT; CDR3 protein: CASSLRPDIREKLFF
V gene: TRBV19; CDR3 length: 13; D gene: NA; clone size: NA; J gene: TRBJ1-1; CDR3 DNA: TGTGCCAGTAGACCAACAGGGACCACTGAAGCTTTCTTT; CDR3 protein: CASRPTGTTEAFF
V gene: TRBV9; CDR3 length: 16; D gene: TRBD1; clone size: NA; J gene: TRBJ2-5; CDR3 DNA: TGTGCCAGCAGCATAACAGGACAGGGGGCTCGGGAGACCCAGTACTTC; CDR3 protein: CASSITGQGARETQYF
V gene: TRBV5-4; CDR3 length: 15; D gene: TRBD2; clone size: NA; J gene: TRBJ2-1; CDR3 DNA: TGTGCCAGCAGCCGCAGGCTAGCGGAATACAATGAGCAGTTCTTC; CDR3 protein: CASSRRLAEYNEQFF
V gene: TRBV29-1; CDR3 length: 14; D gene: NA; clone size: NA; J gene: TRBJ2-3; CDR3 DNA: TGCAGCATAAAGGCCCGGGAAAGCACAGATACGCAGTATTTT; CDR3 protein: CSIKARESTDTQYF
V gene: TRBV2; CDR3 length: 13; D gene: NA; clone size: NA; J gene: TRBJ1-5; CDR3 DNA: TGTGCCAGCAGTATGACTCGGGGTCAGCCCCAGCATTTT; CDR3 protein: CASSMTRGQPQHF
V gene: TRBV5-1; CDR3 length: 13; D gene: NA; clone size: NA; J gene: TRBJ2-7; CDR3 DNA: TGCGCCAGCAGCTTGGAGCCCAACTACGAGCAGTACTTC; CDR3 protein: CASSLEPNYEQYF